These T cell receptor beta chains were read from a single sample in a study of stem cell transplantation in POMP-related autoinflammatory disease. Sequenced by immunoSEQ multiplex PCR; TCRdb stores in-frame clones only, minus some. The table shows more than 25,000 clones, with almost 90% occurring only once. This material consisted of CD4+ T cells from PBMCs, taken before stem cell transplantation. Receptors originate from a human donor with POMP-related autoinflammation and immune dysregulation (PRAID). The CDR3 runs from the conserved cysteine through the conserved F or W.

j_call	v_call	cdr3_aa
TRBJ2-2	TRBV7-2	CASSYTSGYTGELFF
TRBJ2-2	TRBV6-5	CASSYGVVPPSGELFF
.	TRBV5-6	CASSPLAGYEQYF
TRBJ2-7	TRBV30	CAWSGTPYEQYF
TRBJ2-3	TRBV5-1	CASKEGAGDTQYF
TRBJ1-2	TRBV19	CASSIRGRVGDGYTF
TRBJ2-2	TRBV9	CASSVAGFTPGGELFF
TRBJ1-1	TRBV7-9	CASSPPIKQVNTEAFF
TRBJ2-1	TRBV6-5	CASSPGQDYNEQFF
TRBJ1-3	TRBV11-2	CASSKGQGNTIYF
TRBJ1-1	TRBV6-1	CASTLSANTEAFF
TRBJ1-2	TRBV6-5	CASSYSGQSGYTF
TRBJ1-2	TRBV11-2	CASAGGGNGYTF
TRBJ2-1	TRBV19	CASTGTGYLAGVSYNEQFF
TRBJ1-1	TRBV25-1	CASSERTGGTEAFF
TRBJ2-1	TRBV10-1	CASSPGQGSEEQFF
TRBJ2-1	TRBV13	CASSPRRGTSGGQYEQFF
TRBJ2-3	TRBV6-5	CASSYRGRPSTDTQYF
TRBJ2-1	TRBV19	CASEAGGAYNEQFF
TRBJ1-1	TRBV30	CAWNRVNTEAFF
TRBJ2-7	TRBV5-1	CASSWTTGGGSSYEQYF
TRBJ2-5	TRBV27	CASSFTRDAGRETQYF
TRBJ2-1	TRBV27	CASSLGTGVPSSYNEQFF
TRBJ2-5	TRBV5-1	CASSLGLAGETQYF
TRBJ2-4	TRBV2	CASSVGGNIQYF
TRBJ1-2	TRBV7-9	CASSRAYGYTF
TRBJ2-5	TRBV7-3	CASSLSGGARETQYF
TRBJ2-3	TRBV6-6	CASSGPGQNTDTQYF
TRBJ1-1	TRBV28	CATQGWEGEAFF
TRBJ2-2	TRBV5-1	CASALPGQGLTGELFF
TRBJ2-7	TRBV25-1	CASLFGQKQYF
TRBJ1-4	TRBV18	CASSRTGGEKLFF
TRBJ2-1	TRBV7-3	CASSLTGLAGAYEQFF
TRBJ1-1	TRBV5-1	CASRSGSRGRNTEAFF
TRBJ2-5	TRBV10-1	CASSEFGGTQYF
TRBJ2-1	TRBV5-4	CASTAGGRSNNEQFF
TRBJ1-4	TRBV28	CASSSPNGAGRGYGEKLFF
TRBJ2-5	TRBV28	CASSLASGGGETQYF
TRBJ1-4	TRBV7-2	CASSLAGSLEKLFF
TRBJ2-7	TRBV5-1	CASSLVRSSYEQYF
TRBJ1-1	TRBV2	CASSVERGNTEAFF
TRBJ1-2	TRBV6-6	CASRSQGRVYGYTF
TRBJ1-5	TRBV2	CASSELLTNQPQHF
TRBJ1-5	TRBV6-1	CASRPGQSNQPQHF
TRBJ1-3	TRBV28	CASSEIDRPGNTIYF
TRBJ2-7	TRBV11-2	CASSFRGTGGEQYF
TRBJ2-3	TRBV13	CASSLRQGYTQYF
TRBJ2-3	TRBV7-2	CASSPTSGGASDTQYF
TRBJ1-5	TRBV28	CASSPLTGVDQPQHF